The 10 T cell receptor beta chains given below trace back to one sample, sequenced in a study of blood T cell repertoires in COVID-19. Libraries were prepared by immunoSEQ multiplex PCR; TCRdb keeps only in-frame clonotypes and omits some of them. The table records 180,000 or so clones, around nine tenths of them present only once. The sample was peripheral blood. These TCRs come from a man between 65 and 85 years old with acute or convalescent COVID-19.

On this clone itself: A junction end diverges from the germline sequence, so it may reflect a read error. The chain carries TRBV7-7 and TRBJ2-7, with 8 nucleotides matching TRBD2. This CDR3 spans 15 amino acids. CDR1 and CDR2 from the germline V gene are SSHAT and FNYEAQ (reference sequence). The CDR3 coding sequence is TGTGCTAGCAGCTTAAAAGCGGGAGACAACTACGAGCAGTACTTC. It yields the protein CASSLKAGDNYEQYF. The full variable domain, its missing parts supplied by reference TRBV7-7 and TRBJ2-7, is GAGVSQSPRYKVTKRGQDVTLRCDPISSHATLYWYQQALGQGPEFLTYFNYEAQPDKSGLPSDRFSAERPEGSISTLTIQRTEQRDSAMYRCASSLKAGDNYEQYFGPGTRLTVT.

The chain uses TRBV9 and TRBJ1-3, with 7 bases matching TRBD1. Germline V CDR1 and CDR2: SGDLS, YYNGEE. The V and J ends lost 3 bases and 4 bases, in that order; junction bases with no gene match: 7. The CDR3 has 15 residues. CDR3: CASSARRDSGNTIYF. In nucleotides, the CDR3 is TGTGCCAGCAGCGCCCGACGGGACAGCGGAAACACCATATATTTT. The whole variable domain, filled in from reference TRBV9 and TRBJ1-3, reads DSGVTQTPKHLITATGQRVTLRCSPRSGDLSVYWYQQSLDQGLQFLIQYYNGEERAKGNILERFSAQQFPDLHSELNLSSLELGDSALYFCASSARRDSGNTIYFGEGSWLTVV.

This CDR3 reads CASSSRGLGNQPQHF. CDR3 DNA sequence: TGTGCCAGCAGTTCCAGGGGGCTGGGGAATCAGCCCCAGCATTTT. This sequence joins TRBV27 and TRBJ1-5; TRBD1 matches 8 bases. Germline CDR1 MNHEY, CDR2 SMNVEV (reference sequence). V dropped 4 bases and J dropped 4; count of bases not matched to a gene: 6. This CDR3 spans 15 amino acids.

Concerning this clone itself: Within the sample, other DNA sequences also encode this same CDR3. This chain connects TRBV3-1 (or the pseudogene TRBV3-2) to TRBJ2-7, with D maybe TRBD1 (6 bases). Germline V gene data show CDR1 as LGHDT and CDR2 as YNNKEL (reference sequence). Trimming shortened V by 4 bases and J by 2 bases, and 12 bases separated the two germline ends. This CDR3 spans 14 amino acids. CDR3 amino acids: CASSPTGGPYEQYF. CDR3 bases: TGTGCCAGCAGCCCGACAGGTGGACCCTACGAGCAGTACTTC.

This clone was counted a single time. The rearrangement uses TRBV18 and TRBJ2-2; 8 nucleotides agree with TRBD1. This CDR3 region has 16 residues. V lost 4 bases, J lost 0 bases, and 4 bases stayed unmatched. Germline V gene sequence: CDR1 KGHSH, CDR2 LQKENI. CDR3 amino acids: CASSRQTGANTGELFF. Written as DNA, the CDR3 is TGTGCCAGCTCACGACAGACAGGGGCGAACACCGGGGAGCTGTTTTTT.

The chain combines TRBV5-1 with TRBJ1-1; D gene ambiguous. V lost 5 bases to trimming and J lost 10 bases, with 12 bases between them. The CDR3 totals 11 residues. From germline, CDR1 is SGHRS and CDR2 YFSETQ. The CDR3 reads CASREDGPAFF. The CDR3 DNA is TGCGCCAGCAGGGAGGACGGGCCAGCTTTCTTT.

This clone was seen a few times. This rearrangement joins TRBV24-1 to TRBJ2-7; tentatively, D is TRBD2 (6 bases). CDR1 is KGHDR, CDR2 SFDVKD, per germline. The CDR3 covers 13 residues. Trimming left V 4 bases short and J 2 bases short, with 8 bases between. CDR3 sequence: CATSDGGTYEQYF. The CDR3 coding sequence is TGTGCCACCAGTGACGGGGGAACCTACGAGCAGTACTTC.

This rearrangement joins TRBV2 to TRBJ1-3; D unclear. Germline CDR1 is SNHLY and CDR2 is FYNNEI. The CDR3 runs 14 residues. The ends were cut back, 4 bases at V and 1 base at J, with 8 bases in the middle. The CDR3 DNA follows: TGTGCCAGCAGTGCACCGGGGTCTGGAAACACCATATATTTT. As protein: CASSAPGSGNTIYF.

The CDR3 spells CASSRGTDAYEQYF. The CDR3 DNA reads as TGTGCCAGCTCCCGCGGGACAGATGCCTACGAGCAGTACTTC. This chain links TRBV18 with TRBJ2-7; weak D call: TRBD1 (7 bases). Trimming pared 6 bases from V and 2 bases from J, leaving 14 bases between. The CDR3 contains 14 residues. Germline loops: CDR1 KGHSH, CDR2 LQKENI.

The CDR3 here is CASSPRPETGATGELFF. The DNA for the CDR3 is TGTGCCAGCTCACCCCGGCCCGAGACAGGGGCCACCGGGGAGCTGTTTTTT. V and J are TRBV18 and TRBJ2-2; 8 bases map to TRBD1. The CDR3 runs 17 residues. Trimming at V came to 3 bases and at J to 4 bases, leaving 10 bases not matched to a gene. CDR1 is KGHSH and CDR2 is LQKENI in the germline V gene.